These 4 T cell receptor beta chains originate from one sample sequenced in a study of cytomegalovirus exposure and HLA in healthy donors. A multiplex PCR was run with 60 Vbeta primers and 13 Jbeta primers. TCRdb's table, derived via immunoSEQ multiplex PCR, lists solely in-frame clones and lacks some. Of under 150,000 clones in the sample, around three quarters are singletons; the top ten hold 1.5% to 2%. The source material was PBMCs. The source is a woman between 40 and 50 years old in good health and CMV-seronegative.

The chain recombines TRBV29-1 with TRBJ2-5; 7 bases are shared with TRBD1. The length of the CDR3 is 12 residues. The V gene's germline CDR1 is SQVTM and CDR2 ANQGSEA. J lost 2 bases, V lost 4 bases, and 1 base had no gene match. CDR3 nucleotides: TGCAGCGTTGGACAGGGTCAAGAGACCCAGTACTTC. The encoded protein is CSVGQGQETQYF.

The V call is TRBV15, the J call TRBJ1-1, with D possibly matching TRBD1 (5 bases). CDR3 length: 15 residues. The germline CDR1 and CDR2 sequences are LNHNV and YYDKDF (reference sequence). Trimming took off 5 bases at V and 5 bases at J, with 18 bases between the two ends. The CDR3, as DNA: TGTGCCACCAGCGGCAGGAGTTCGGAGGGGACTGAAGCTTTCTTT. Translating gives CATSGRSSEGTEAFF.

CDR3 sequence (DNA): TGTGCCAGCAGTTTGTGGCAGGGTGGGTATGGCTACACCTTC. Translating it yields CASSLWQGGYGYTF. The chain couples TRBV28 to TRBJ1-2; possible D gene TRBD1, 5 bases. Germline assignment: CDR1 MDHEN and CDR2 SYDVKM. The CDR3 consists of 14 residues. The V end lost 3 bases, the J end lost 5 bases, and 13 bases lay between the germline ends.

The rearrangement uses TRBV10-2 and TRBJ2-1; TRBD2 aligns across 8 bases. Germline CDR1 and CDR2: WSHSY and SAAADI. V shed 6 bases, J shed 7 bases, and the junction held 11 bases outside the gene matches. This CDR3 spans 15 amino acids. The CDR3 loop is CASSGGGGTLNEQFF. The CDR3 nucleotides read TGCGCCAGCAGCGGGGGGGGCGGAACTCTTAATGAGCAGTTCTTC.